The following is a T cell receptor (beta chain) sequence with its context. The target antigen is unknown. These data are taken from a study of T cell repertoires in cytomegalovirus infection. Looking at the study overall: Carrying CMV and the relevant HLA type showed in public TCR beta signatures.

Via MiXCR, TCRdb re-called the reads, giving one row per CDR3 protein. The data show hundreds of thousands of distinct CDR3 sequences, 32% seen once. The CDR3 loop spans 12 amino acids. Trimming pared 5 bases from V and 4 bases from J, leaving 8 bases between. Germline V gives CDR1 MNHEY, CDR2 SMNVEV (reference sequence). Study observations and caveats: Clonotypes of TCR beta that were HLA-C-restricted and CMV-specific dominated the ex vivo response.

The chain joins TRBV27 to TRBJ1-1, with D uncertain. The sample here was cultured CD8+ T cells from PBMCs, taken from culture after CMV antigen stimulation. The TCR was taken from a human donor in good health (CMV status not recorded). Some clones in this sample may be carry-over from other donors' samples. DNA of the CDR3: TGTGCCAGCAGTCACGACCGCACTGAAGCTTTCTTT. Encoded protein: CASSHDRTEAFF.